This is a list of T cell receptor beta chains from one sample in a study of cytomegalovirus exposure and HLA in healthy donors. The table came from immunoSEQ multiplex PCR; TCRdb's copy has only in-frame clones and leaves some out. The sample holds roughly 120,000 clones, about 80% seen once. The specimen was PBMCs. These receptors all come from a man younger than 45 in good health and CMV-seronegative. Both conserved end residues are trimmed from each CDR3.

V,J,CDR3
TRBV29-1,TRBJ2-7,SVSGTGNDEQY
TRBV5-1,TRBJ2-3,ASSLSSESFTDTQY
TRBV6-1,TRBJ1-2,ASSLDRVLGYT
TRBV4-1,TRBJ1-2,ASSQKQGAYGYP
TRBV7-9,TRBJ2-7,ASSPTPTREQY
TRBV2,TRBJ2-2,ASKGLAGYTGELF
TRBV11-2,TRBJ1-2,ASSSQTGGAYGYT
TRBV7-9,TRBJ2-3,ASSLGTRETPDTQY
TRBV4-1,TRBJ2-2,ASSLTSGRYGGELF
TRBV30,TRBJ2-7,AWSVGGSGEQY
TRBV10-3,TRBJ2-5,AISEASGLQETQY
TRBV11-3,TRBJ2-3,ASTHRGLADSTDTQY
TRBV27,TRBJ2-7,ASSFRQGLEQY
TRBV5-4,TRBJ2-1,ASSPGQGTYNEQF
TRBV27,TRBJ2-6,ASSLASGANVLT
TRBV2,TRBJ2-1,ASSGGSGTPTSYNEQF
TRBV6-4,TRBJ2-1,ASSPGTGSYNEQF
TRBV9,TRBJ2-1,ASSSRQGAKTNEQF
TRBV2,TRBJ1-2,ASVEGGYGYP
TRBV19,TRBJ2-1,ASSILWTSGTSSGEQF
TRBV5-1,TRBJ2-3,ASSADTTDTQY
TRBV21-1,TRBJ2-5,ASSKIRPAREQY
TRBV29-1,TRBJ2-1,SARRAGGPGEQF
TRBV7-9,TRBJ2-5,ASSLVPSGRETQY
TRBV18,TRBJ1-1,ASSPQGRTEAF
TRBV10-3,TRBJ2-6,AISEREGSGANVLT
TRBV5-4,TRBJ1-1,ASSLERSGVNTEAF
TRBV5-6,TRBJ2-7,ASRGPGGYEQY
TRBV7-9,TRBJ2-7,ASSLRDREQEQY
TRBV19,TRBJ2-3,ASSITDTQY
TRBV4-3,TRBJ2-7,ASSQDRLQGGAYEQY
TRBV4-1,TRBJ1-2,ASSQVTGANYGYP
TRBV19,TRBJ1-1,ASSRRGENRPEAF
TRBV27,TRBJ1-2,ASRKDRGDYGYT
TRBV29-1,TRBJ1-2,SVPDFSPGYT
TRBV7-9,TRBJ2-2,ASSFTLAGVIGELF
TRBV19,TRBJ1-2,ASAGDPYYGYT
TRBV6-5,TRBJ2-3,ASSYVMRADTQY
TRBV4-3,TRBJ2-7,ASSRTRGYEQY
TRBV30,TRBJ1-5,AWSSGVRNQPQN
TRBV1,TRBJ1-1,TSSQFEGMNTEAF
TRBV10-1,TRBJ1-1,ASSDGLRNTEAF
TRBV10-2,TRBJ1-2,ASSEGGGYP
TRBV5-5,TRBJ1-5,ASSGTGEGQPQH
TRBV9,TRBJ1-5,ASSPDRDRITSNQPQH
TRBV23-1,TRBJ2-1,ASSQGQGRSYNEQF
TRBV9,TRBJ2-1,ASSFIGASDNEQF
TRBV2,TRBJ2-3,ASRGGLGTDTQY
TRBV4-2,TRBJ2-7,ASSQATSGSSYEQY
TRBV7-9,TRBJ2-2,ASSKPGLVGTGELF
TRBV19,TRBJ2-7,ASSPEAFGGAYEQY
TRBV12-5,TRBJ2-1,ASGSRDIGTGEQF
TRBV4-1,TRBJ2-3,ASRKAGGRDTQY
TRBV11-2,TRBJ2-4,ASSSVQGSKNIQY
TRBV9,TRBJ1-5,ASSVGRVGQPQH
TRBV9,TRBJ2-1,ASSAPREGVPKQGAYNEQF
TRBV29-1,TRBJ1-1,SARWQGVGTEAF
TRBV6-5,TRBJ2-3,ASSPRTSGTDTQY
TRBV6-5,TRBJ2-1,ASSRPTGSYNEQF
TRBV4-2,TRBJ2-1,ASSPTGGLLYNEQF